The text below deals with one T cell receptor beta chain. The data are from a study of blood T cell repertoires in COVID-19. Overall study context: The United States, Italy and Spain were the sources of the acute and convalescent COVID-19 samples.

TCRdb keeps only in-frame clones here, not all; method: immunoSEQ multiplex PCR. This sample carries roughly 100,000 clones, around 85% of them seen once, and the ten largest clones take 2.5% to 3.5%. The V and J ends lost 6 bases and 0 bases respectively, with 13 bases between them. The CDR3 covers 15 residues. Germline CDR1 reads LNHDA; CDR2 reads SQIVND (reference sequence). The V and J genes are TRBV19 and TRBJ2-3; a possible D gene is TRBD2 (7 bases). Sequenced input: peripheral blood. The sequence was collected from a woman over 75 with active or convalescent COVID-19. The CDR3: CASRPEGGSTDTQYF. In nucleotides, the CDR3 is TGTGCCAGTAGGCCCGAGGGGGGGAGCACAGATACGCAGTATTTT.